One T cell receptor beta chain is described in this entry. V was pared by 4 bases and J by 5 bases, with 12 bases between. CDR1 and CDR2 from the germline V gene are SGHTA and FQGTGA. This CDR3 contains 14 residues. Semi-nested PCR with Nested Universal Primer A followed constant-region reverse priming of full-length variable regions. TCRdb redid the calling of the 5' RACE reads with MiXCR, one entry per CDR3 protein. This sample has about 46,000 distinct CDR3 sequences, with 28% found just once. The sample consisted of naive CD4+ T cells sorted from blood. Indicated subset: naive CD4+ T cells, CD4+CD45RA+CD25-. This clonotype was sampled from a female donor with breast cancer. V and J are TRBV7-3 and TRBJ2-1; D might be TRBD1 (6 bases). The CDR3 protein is CASSSEGTNNEQFF. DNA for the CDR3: TGTGCCAGCAGCTCAGAGGGGACAAACAATGAGCAGTTCTTC.